These 14 T cell receptor beta chains share one sample of origin, sequenced in a study of technical replicates of blood from four donors. The table came from immunoSEQ multiplex PCR; TCRdb's copy has only in-frame clones and leaves some out. The sample has 65,000 to 95,000 clones, approximately 97% seen once. Material: T cells isolated from PBMCs. The source is a human donor in good health.

The chain joins TRBV30 to TRBJ2-7; 7 nucleotides match TRBD1. The CDR3 is made up of 15 amino acids. After removal of 0 bases from V and 4 bases from J, the junction contained 9 bases not matched to a gene. Germline CDR1 reads GTSNPN; CDR2 reads SVGIG (reference sequence). The CDR3 nucleotides are TGTGCCTGGAGTGTTATCATAGGGACAGCGTACGAGCAGTACTTC. This codes for CAWSVIIGTAYEQYF.

Only one count was recorded for this clone. This chain joins TRBV5-1 and TRBJ2-7; 10 bases agree with TRBD2. CDR1 is SGHRS and CDR2 is YFSETQ in the germline V gene. The CDR3 totals 16 residues. The V gene end was trimmed by 6 bases and the J gene end by 2 bases; junction bases not matched to a gene: 11. CDR3 nucleotide sequence: TGCGCCAGCACCGGACTAACTAGCGGGGCTACCTACGAGCAGTACTTC. It yields the protein CASTGLTSGATYEQYF.

The V and J genes are TRBV25-1 and TRBJ2-5; D is unresolved. The tail of the sequence fits TRBJ2-7 better, so the J call may be wrong. The CDR3 length is 12 residues. Germline assignment: CDR1 MGHDK and CDR2 SYGVNS. The DNA for the CDR3 is TGTGCCAGCAGTGACCTACCCTACGAGCAGTACTTC. It yields the protein CASSDLPYEQYF.

The chain employs TRBV11-2 and TRBJ1-1; no clear D gene. This CDR3 has 14 residues. Germline values: CDR1 SGHAT, CDR2 FQNNGV. Between the trimmed V and J ends, which lost 2 bases and 4 bases, there was a span of 11 bases. CDR3 amino acids: CASSLTRTATEAFF. The CDR3 DNA reads as TGTGCCAGCAGCTTAACGCGGACTGCCACTGAAGCTTTCTTT.

This chain joins TRBV19 and TRBJ2-1, with TRBD2 matching over 12 bases. The ends lost 4 bases at V and 10 bases at J; junction bases unmatched: 11. Germline CDR1 reads LNHDA; CDR2 reads SQIVND (reference sequence). The CDR3 is 16 residues long. This chain's CDR3 is CASSTFTQLAGGEQFF. In nucleotides, the CDR3 is TGTGCCAGTAGTACCTTCACCCAGCTAGCGGGGGGGGAGCAGTTCTTC.

The chain has TRBV9 and TRBJ1-6; no firm D call. Germline CDR1 is SGDLS and CDR2 is YYNGEE. With 4 bases removed from V and 2 bases from J, the gap between germline ends came to 13 bases. This CDR3 comprises 16 residues. The chain's CDR3 is CASSPLGITYNSPLHF. The CDR3 nucleotides read TGTGCCAGCAGCCCATTGGGCATCACCTATAATTCACCCCTCCACTTT.

V usage is TRBV14 and J usage is TRBJ2-3; perhaps TRBD2 as D (5 bases). The V and J ends lost 3 bases and 2 bases respectively, with 12 bases between them. This CDR3 has 15 amino acids. CDR1 is SGHDN, CDR2 FVKESK, per germline. DNA of the CDR3: TGTGCCAGCAGCCACATCAACGGGAACACAGATACGCAGTATTTT. Amino acids: CASSHINGNTDTQYF.

The chain links TRBV11-2 to TRBJ1-1; tentatively, D is TRBD1 (5 bases). The CDR3 loop spans 13 amino acids. Germline lookup yields CDR1 SGHAT and CDR2 FQNNGV. The V end lost 6 bases, the J end lost 8 bases, and 16 bases lay between the germline ends. The CDR3 protein is CASSRGRGSEAFF. CDR3 DNA: TGTGCCAGCAGTAGAGGGAGGGGCAGCGAAGCTTTCTTT.

The chain combines TRBV19 with TRBJ2-7; D is unclear. Germline loops: CDR1 LNHDA, CDR2 SQIVND (reference sequence). V was pared by 5 bases and J by 0 bases, with 17 bases between. The CDR3 contains 16 residues. Here the CDR3 DNA reads TGTGCCAGTAGTCCAGGCATGCATCACATCTCCTACGAGCAGTACTTC. It codes for CASSPGMHHISYEQYF.

This chain uses TRBV7-8 with TRBJ2-1, with TRBD2 matching over 9 bases. Germline CDR1 and CDR2: SGHVS and FQNEAQ. The V and J ends lost 5 bases and 8 bases, in that order; junction bases with no gene match: 10. The CDR3 has 15 amino acids. CDR3 coding DNA: TGTGCCAGCAGCCCCGCGGGACTAGCAGTATATGAGCAGTTCTTC. Translating gives CASSPAGLAVYEQFF.

The gene calls are TRBV7-9 and TRBJ2-6, with D unresolved. The V end lost 5 bases, the J end lost 2 bases, and 10 bases lay between the germline ends. Germline loops: CDR1 SEHNR, CDR2 FQNEAQ (reference sequence). CDR3 length: 15 amino acids. CDR3 residues: CASSLVAAGANVLTF. The CDR3 coding sequence is TGTGCCAGCAGCCTAGTGGCAGCTGGGGCCAACGTCCTGACTTTC.

The V call is TRBV2, the J call TRBJ2-7; 7 nucleotides align to TRBD1. CDR3 length: 14 residues. The germline gives CDR1 SNHLY, CDR2 FYNNEI. V dropped 6 bases and J dropped 1; count of bases not matched to a gene: 6. This chain's CDR3 is CASRWTGASYEQYF. CDR3 DNA sequence: TGTGCCAGCAGATGGACAGGCGCATCCTACGAGCAGTACTTC.

V and J are TRBV7-9 and TRBJ2-5, with D perhaps TRBD2 (6 bases). From germline, CDR1 is SEHNR and CDR2 FQNEAQ (reference sequence). Trimming pared 5 bases from V and 2 bases from J, leaving 18 bases between. This CDR3 comprises 16 residues. Written as DNA, the CDR3 is TGTGCCAGCAGCCCTAGGGCGGGGCGGAGACAAGAGACCCAGTACTTC. Residues: CASSPRAGRRQETQYF.

This clone was recorded once. The chain employs TRBV19 and TRBJ2-3; TRBD1 matches 7 bases. With V trimmed by 5 bases and J by 3 bases, 8 bases remained unmatched. The CDR3 runs to 15 residues. The V gene's germline CDR1 is LNHDA and CDR2 SQIVND (reference sequence). CDR3 nucleotides: TGTGCCAGTAGTGACAGACAGGGCTTTACAGATACGCAGTATTTT. It is translated as CASSDRQGFTDTQYF. The full variable domain, in which reference TRBV19 and TRBJ2-3 provide the parts outside the CDR3, is DGGITQSPKYLFRKEGQNVTLSCEQNLNHDAMYWYRQDPGQGLRLIYYSQIVNDFQKGDIAEGYSVSREKKESFPLTVTSAQKNPTAFYLCASSDRQGFTDTQYFGPGTRLTVL.